These T cell receptor beta chains were read from a single sample in a study of blood T cell repertoires in COVID-19. Generated by immunoSEQ multiplex PCR, the TCRdb table keeps only in-frame clones and is missing some. This table has about 210,000 clones, about 83% appearing once. The sample was peripheral blood. These receptors originate from a man aged 50-60 years with active or convalescent COVID-19. Each CDR3 is given with its conserved first and last residue. D genes are given only for firm matches. Clone size is not always given. Where it is, it says once, few, many or a class for expanded clones.

v_call,clone_size,j_call,d_call,cdr3_aa,cdr3_nt
TRBV6-2/TRBV6-3,once,TRBJ2-3,TRBD1,CASSPQGASTDTQYF,TGTGCCAGCAGCCCACAGGGGGCTAGCACAGATACGCAGTATTTT
TRBV20-1,-,TRBJ1-2,TRBD1,CSASTGGSYGYTF,TGCAGTGCCAGTACAGGGGGAAGCTATGGCTACACCTTC
TRBV2,-,TRBJ2-3,-,CASTRQSTDTQYF,TGTGCCAGCACCCGACAGAGCACAGATACGCAGTATTTT
TRBV10-3,-,TRBJ2-3,TRBD2,CAIRASSGRADMGLTDTQYF,TGTGCCATCAGGGCTTCTAGCGGGAGGGCCGATATGGGTCTGACAGATACGCAGTATTTT
TRBV6-6,-,TRBJ1-1,TRBD1,CASSRTTGALETEAFF,TGTGCCAGCAGTCGAACAACAGGGGCCCTGGAGACTGAAGCTTTCTTT
TRBV19,-,TRBJ2-7,-,CASSIVAPNYEQYF,TGTGCCAGTAGTATAGTGGCTCCAAACTACGAGCAGTACTTC
TRBV27,once,TRBJ2-7,-,CASSLRAGGYEQYF,TGTGCCAGCAGTTTACGGGCAGGGGGGTACGAGCAGTACTTC
TRBV6-2/TRBV6-3,-,TRBJ2-7,TRBD2,CASSYLAGGSYEQYF,TGTGCCAGCAGTTACCTAGCGGGAGGATCCTACGAGCAGTACTTC
TRBV15,-,TRBJ2-3,-,CATSRPGQSTDTQYF,TGTGCCACCAGCAGGCCGGGTCAAAGCACAGATACGCAGTATTTT
TRBV5-1,once,TRBJ2-6,-,CASSLSERPNSGANVLTF,TGCGCCAGCAGCTTGAGTGAGCGGCCAAACTCTGGGGCCAACGTCCTGACTTTC
TRBV5-6,-,TRBJ2-7,TRBD1,CASSLSGSGQGAFYEQYF,TGTGCCAGCAGCTTATCCGGGTCTGGACAGGGGGCTTTCTACGAGCAGTACTTC
TRBV5-6,-,TRBJ2-7,TRBD1,CASSFGTGDFAEQYF,TGTGCCAGCAGCTTCGGGACAGGGGATTTTGCCGAGCAGTACTTC
TRBV28,-,TRBJ1-6,-,CASSSPTPYNSPLHF,TGTGCCAGCAGTTCCCCGACACCTTATAATTCACCCCTCCACTTT
TRBV4-1,-,TRBJ2-7,-,CASSQEVGEQYF,TGCGCCAGCAGCCAAGAGGTCGGCGAGCAGTACTTC
TRBV7-9,few,TRBJ1-2,-,CASTQFRGQGYGYTF,TGTGCCAGCACCCAGTTTAGGGGCCAGGGGTATGGCTACACCTTC
TRBV6-5,-,TRBJ1-1,-,CASSRREDTEAFF,TGTGCCAGCAGTCGCAGGGAGGACACTGAAGCTTTCTTT
TRBV28,-,TRBJ2-7,-,CASTPSMGGYEQYF,TGTGCCAGCACCCCGTCCATGGGGGGCTACGAGCAGTACTTC